This TCR beta chain is drawn from a study of cytomegalovirus exposure and HLA in healthy donors. Broader study findings: Fewer N-insertions (relative to the roughly 670-donor mean) were reportedly seen in an Asian-associated ancestry cluster in a later analysis.

Germline V lookup: CDR1 MNHEY, CDR2 SMNVEV (reference sequence). CDR3 length equals 16 residues. Trimming pared 4 bases from V and 0 bases from J, leaving 13 bases between. About this clone: Its target is unknown.

PCR was performed using 60 Vbeta and 13 Jbeta primers. TCRdb keeps only in-frame clones here, not all; method: immunoSEQ multiplex PCR. The data hold over 130,000 clones, with about four fifths observed a single time. The origin of this receptor is a human donor in good health. The sample comprised PBMCs. The chain links TRBV27 to TRBJ2-1, with D perhaps TRBD1 (6 bases). The CDR3 protein is CASSSLTGSSYNEQFF. The CDR3 DNA follows: TGTGCCAGCAGTTCCCTCACAGGGAGCTCCTACAATGAGCAGTTCTTC.